This T cell receptor beta chain was identified in a study of blood T cell repertoires in COVID-19. Assay: immunoSEQ multiplex PCR; the TCRdb copy retains only in-frame clones and omits some. The sample shows some 78,000 clones, 85% to 90% of them seen only once. CDR1 and CDR2 from the germline V gene are SGHTA and FQGNSA. V dropped 1 base and J dropped 3; count of bases not matched to a gene: 8. This CDR3 is built from 16 residues. Material: peripheral blood. This sequence was found in a woman aged 80 or over with active or convalescent COVID-19. The rearrangement uses TRBV7-2 and TRBJ2-7; 8 bases fit TRBD1. CDR3 loop: CASSLEGRGLNYEQYF. In DNA form, the CDR3 reads TGTGCCAGCAGCTTAGAGGGCAGGGGGCTGAACTACGAGCAGTACTTC.